This entry is about one T cell receptor beta chain. The antigen is not known. The assay was immunoSEQ multiplex PCR, and TCRdb's table has in-frame clones only and misses some. The sample yields some 99,000 clones, 90% seen once. The sample belongs to a study of OX40 agonist ivuxolimab in advanced cancers. Study information: The dose-escalation cohort was about 83% male, with a mean age of around 60 years, ranging about 23 to 80.

Study-wide findings and caveats: CD4+ and CD8+ blood T cells expanded clonally by week 6 at 0.1 to 3.0 mg/kg.

The germline V gene encodes CDR1 KGHSH and CDR2 LQKENI. The V gene end was trimmed by 3 bases and the J gene end by 7 bases; junction bases not matched to a gene: 16. This CDR3 has 17 amino acids. Autoimmune disease history or systemic immunosuppression led to patient exclusion. The chain recombines TRBV18 with TRBJ2-7, with 9 bases that match TRBD1. This clonotype was obtained from an adult with an advanced solid tumor such as melanoma, head and neck, liver or kidney cancer. This specimen was CD4+ or CD8+ T cells sorted from blood, taken in a trial of the OX40 agonist ivuxolimab. The CDR3 DNA is TGTGCCAGCTCACCCTCTCAAGGGACAGGGAAATCGCGAGAGCAGTACTTC. Its protein product is CASSPSQGTGKSREQYF.